The 14 T cell receptor beta chains below come from one sample, sequenced in a study of T cell repertoires in cytomegalovirus infection. No antigens are known for them. TCRdb reprocessed the reads via MiXCR and lists one record per CDR3 protein. The sample includes 800,000 to 950,000 distinct CDR3 sequences, approximately 32% of them seen just once. Source: cultured CD8+ T cells from PBMCs, taken from culture after CMV antigen stimulation. The receptors were sampled from a human donor in good health (CMV status not recorded). Some clones in this sample may be carry-over from other donors' samples.

The genes are TRBV6-1 and TRBJ2-3; 9 positions match TRBD2. The V and J ends lost 6 bases and 2 bases, in that order; junction bases with no gene match: 9. The CDR3 runs to 16 residues. Germline-derived CDR1 and CDR2 are MNHNS and SASEGT. This CDR3 is CASSPMAGGITDTQYF. The CDR3 nucleotides read TGTGCCAGCAGCCCTATGGCGGGGGGGATCACAGATACGCAGTATTTT.

The V and J genes are TRBV7-4 and TRBJ2-7, with D possibly being TRBD2 (5 bases). This CDR3 has 15 amino acids. Trimming cost V 5 bases and J 0 bases, with 14 bases left between them. Germline CDR1 is SGHVT and CDR2 is SQSDAQ. CDR3 bases: TGTGCCAGCAGCACGGACTTATTAAGCTCCTACGAGCAGTACTTC. Amino acid sequence: CASSTDLLSSYEQYF.

The gene calls are TRBV15 and TRBJ1-2; TRBD1 aligns across 9 bases. The CDR3 consists of 17 residues. CDR1 and CDR2 (germline): LNHNV, YYDKDF (reference sequence). J gave up 7 bases and V 0 bases, and 12 bases lay outside the gene matches. CDR3 protein: CATSRDPGTGSGSGYTF. CDR3 in DNA: TGTGCCACCAGCAGAGATCCGGGGACAGGGAGCGGTAGTGGCTACACCTTC.

This chain connects TRBV5-1 to TRBJ2-5, with D perhaps matching TRBD2 (5 bases). V lost 2 bases and J 7 bases, leaving 15 bases between the germline ends. There are 14 residues in the CDR3. From germline, CDR1 is SGHRS and CDR2 YFSETQ. CDR3 coding DNA: TGCGCCAGCAGCTTAGACTACCCCGACGTGACCCAGTACTTC. Translation gives CASSLDYPDVTQYF.

This clonotype turned up a few times. The chain combines TRBV19 with TRBJ2-7, with 8 bases fitting TRBD1. Germline CDR1 reads LNHDA; CDR2 reads SQIVND (reference sequence). CDR3 length: 14 amino acids. V lost 7 bases to trimming and J lost 2 bases; unmatched junction nucleotides: 7. CDR3 bases: TGTGCCAGTACACGAGGACAGGGTACCTACGAGCAGTACTTC. It specifies CASTRGQGTYEQYF.

The chain links TRBV19 to TRBJ2-7; 7 positions match TRBD1. Germline loops: CDR1 LNHDA, CDR2 SQIVND (reference sequence). This CDR3 is 15 amino acids long. The ends lost 5 bases at V and 4 bases at J; junction bases unmatched: 11. Written as DNA, the CDR3 is TGTGCCAGTAGTCCCCAACCGACAGGGAAATACGAGCAGTACGTC. Translated: CASSPQPTGKYEQYV.

This clonotype was seen a few times. V is TRBV7-2 and J is TRBJ2-3; the D gene is possibly TRBD2 (5 bases). Germline values: CDR1 SGHTA, CDR2 FQGNSA. V shed 1 base and J shed 3 bases, with 11 bases lying between them. The CDR3 runs 15 residues. The CDR3: CASSLGSSRTDTQYF. CDR3 nucleotide sequence: TGTGCCAGCAGCTTAGGTTCTAGCAGGACAGATACGCAGTATTTT.

This clonotype occurred a few times. This chain uses TRBV28 with TRBJ2-7, with 8 nucleotides matching TRBD2. The CDR3 has 13 amino acids. CDR1 and CDR2 (germline): MDHEN, SYDVKM. J gave up 3 bases and V 3 bases, and 1 base lay outside the gene matches. CDR3 loop: CASSLGLDYEQYV. The CDR3 nucleotides are TGTGCCAGCAGTTTGGGACTAGACTACGAGCAGTACGTC.

This clonotype was seen ten or more times. The chain is built from TRBV10-3 and TRBJ2-7, with TRBD1 matching over 9 bases. The length of the CDR3 is 19 residues. Losses at the gene ends were 4 bases for V and 3 bases for J; bases not matched to a gene: 19. Germline V gene sequence: CDR1 ENHRY, CDR2 SYGVKD. As DNA, the CDR3 is TGTGCCATCAGTGGTCAGGGACAGGGTGCGTTTTGGGGGAACTACGAGCAGTACTTC. Amino acids: CAISGQGQGAFWGNYEQYF.

This clonotype was observed a handful of times. The V and J genes are TRBV12-3 or TRBV12-4 and TRBJ2-3; D unclear. Trimming shortened V by 3 bases and J by 6 bases, and 10 bases separated the two germline ends. There are 13 residues in the CDR3. The CDR3: CASSFSRADTQYF. CDR3 bases: TGTGCCAGCAGTTTTTCCCGAGCGGATACGCAGTATTTT.

This chain connects TRBV7-9 to TRBJ2-7; D possibly corresponds to TRBD1 (6 bases). Trimming removed 5 bases from V and 3 bases from J, with 20 bases in between. This CDR3 has 16 residues. Per germline, CDR1 SEHNR and CDR2 FQNEAQ (reference sequence). CDR3 DNA: TGTGCCAGCAGCCCACAGACAGGCCCCCCTAACTACGAGCAGTACTTC. This encodes CASSPQTGPPNYEQYF.

This clonotype was counted only a few times. This sequence joins TRBV7-9 and TRBJ2-3, with a possible D match to TRBD2 (6 bases). CDR1 and CDR2 from the germline V gene are SEHNR and FQNEAQ (reference sequence). Trimming took off 6 bases at V and 0 bases at J, with 22 bases between the two ends. CDR3 size: 18 residues. CDR3 nucleotides: TGTGCCAGCAGGGGCCGGGGGTCAGAGACAAGAAGCACAGATACGCAGTATTTT. Translation gives CASRGRGSETRSTDTQYF.

The rearrangement joins TRBV5-6 to TRBJ1-3; perhaps TRBD1 as D (5 bases). Germline loops: CDR1 SGHDT, CDR2 YYEEEE. This CDR3 has 14 amino acids. V was trimmed by 0 bases and J by 2 bases, leaving 6 bases between them. This chain's CDR3 is CASSLVGAGNTIYF. In DNA form, the CDR3 reads TGTGCCAGCAGCTTGGTAGGGGCTGGAAACACCATATATTTT.

This clonotype was detected only a few times. The chain links TRBV12-3 or TRBV12-4 to TRBJ2-1; D not certain. The CDR3 is 17 residues long. The germline V and J ends were trimmed by 3 bases and 5 bases, with 20 bases remaining between them. This CDR3 reads CASSLWSAEVFDNEQFF. CDR3 DNA: TGTGCCAGCAGTTTGTGGTCGGCAGAAGTCTTCGACAATGAGCAGTTCTTC.